This TCR beta chain is drawn from a study of human T cells and chemical hapten exposure. The wider study: Upper back patch tests used 0.01% DPC, scored after 6 days.

Each cDNA molecule in the library carried unique molecular identifiers. TCRdb passed the RACE reads through MiXCR, listing each CDR3 protein once. The table has around 300,000 distinct CDR3 sequences, 7.7% seen once. Germline V lookup: CDR1 SGHKS, CDR2 YYEKEE (reference sequence). This CDR3 has 17 amino acids. V shed 1 base, J shed 4 bases, and the junction held 9 bases outside the gene matches. This clonotype was recorded a few times. The target antigen is unknown. Notes on the study in general: Large CDR3 similarity clusters arose significantly more often from expanded TCRs than from controls. Alopecia affected the donors, so their immune response may differ from healthy people's.

Time point of the sample: pre-sensitization, week 0. As to treatment: therapeutic diphenylcyclopropenone sensitization with weekly scalp DPC. The genes are TRBV5-5 and TRBJ1-3; TRBD1 matches 9 bases. This clonotype originated in a man aged 18 to 30 with alopecia areata. Some clones in this sample may be carry-over from other donors' samples. Sequences were derived from whole blood, sampled in connection with sensitization to the hapten diphenylcyclopropenone (DPC). The CDR3 DNA reads TGTGCCAGCAGCTTGAAAGGACAGGGGCCCCAGGGAAACACCATATATTTT. Residues: CASSLKGQGPQGNTIYF. The entire variable domain, with the rest obtained from reference TRBV5-5 and TRBJ1-3, is as follows: DAGVTQSPTHLIKTRGQQVTLRCSPISGHKSVSWYQQVLGQGPQFIFQYYEKEERGRGNFPDRFSARQFPNYSSELNVNALLLGDSALYLCASSLKGQGPQGNTIYFGEGSWLTVV.